This T cell receptor (beta chain) was observed in a study of cytomegalovirus exposure and HLA in healthy donors. With 60 Vbeta and 13 Jbeta primers, the PCR was carried out. This table comes from immunoSEQ multiplex PCR, and its TCRdb copy is limited to in-frame clones, with some not included. The sample carries approximately 40,000 clones, 86% recorded once. This clone showed up just once. No antigen is known for it. V lost 5 bases, J lost 0 bases, and 1 base stayed unmatched. Germline V gene sequence: CDR1 LNHDA, CDR2 SQIVND (reference sequence). The CDR3 spans 14 residues. Study findings and constraints: Researchers had no immune exposure information except CMV serostatus available. Analyses of presence and absence presupposed an approximately uniform sequencing depth across donors. Researchers left out some V segments, among them TRBV6-2 and TRBV6-3, as indistinguishable.

This TCR derives from a woman aged 40-49 years in good health and CMV-seropositive. J is TRBJ1-5 and V is TRBV19, with 7 bases matching TRBD1. Sequenced input: PBMCs. The CDR3 sequence is CASSGTDSNQPQHF. In DNA form, the CDR3 reads TGTGCCAGTAGTGGGACAGATAGCAATCAGCCCCAGCATTTT.